What follows is one T cell receptor (beta chain) and its context. This sample is drawn from a study of spatial heterogeneity in lung cancer. Time point of the sample: sample taken at primary tumor resection. From tumor, nontumor lung or frozen PBMC, whole RNA was taken unsorted for sequencing. The trim removed 0 bases at V and 7 bases at J, leaving 14 bases unmatched. The CDR3 consists of 20 residues. The V gene's germline CDR1 is MNHNS and CDR2 SASEGT. Single TCR cDNA molecules each had their own unique molecular identifier. TCRdb ran MiXCR on the 5' RACE reads and lists one entry per CDR3 protein. The table includes roughly 70,000 distinct CDR3 sequences, about 14% detected once.

The receptor's source is a male donor with early-stage non-small cell lung cancer. This chain connects TRBV6-1 to TRBJ2-3, with 15 bases lining up with TRBD2. This material consisted of PBMCs, taken at surgery. The CDR3 is CASSEAVGLGLAGGPNTQYF. CDR3 nucleotides: TGTGCCAGCAGTGAAGCCGTCGGCCTCGGACTAGCGGGAGGGCCGAATACGCAGTATTTT.